The present entry profiles one TCR beta chain with its context. Its cognate antigen is unknown. The data are from a study of regulatory T cells in long-lasting Graves disease. Turning to the study itself: Antithyroid drug intake by newly diagnosed Graves' patients had lasted under 3 months.

CDR1 and CDR2 (germline): MDHEN, SYDVKM. The J segment lost 0 bases and the V segment lost 6 bases, leaving 13 bases of the junction unmatched. This CDR3 has 19 amino acids. Time point in this sample: newly diagnosed GD, antithyroid drugs for less than 3 months. With RNA extracted from PBMCs as input, the TCR library was made. Graves' disease diagnosis followed American Thyroid Association guidelines. For TCR beta, libraries came from iRepertoire HTBI primers and Arm-PCR of CDR3 regions. TCRdb redid the calling of the multiplex PCR reads with MiXCR, one entry per CDR3 protein. The profile shows around 470,000 distinct CDR3 sequences, 12% to 15% of them singletons. Study-level results: Analyses excluded thyroid tissue, covering peripheral blood alone. Patients with persistent disease shared 2,741 public clonotypes, outpacing the approximately 870 shared by new patients.

This same sample was also taken into another study, of T cells in Graves' hyperthyroidism and ophthalmopathy.

The input for sequencing was peripheral blood mononuclear cells (PBMCs), taken at new diagnosis, from a patient treated with antithyroid drugs. The chain combines TRBV28 with TRBJ2-1; TRBD2 agrees at 11 bases. This TCR derives from a woman aged 50 to 60 with Graves disease. CDR3 DNA: TGTGCCAGCAGCTACGGACTAGCGGGCAGAACCAGCTCCTACAATGAGCAGTTCTTC. Translated, it gives CASSYGLAGRTSSYNEQFF.